A selection of T cell receptor beta chains follows, all from one sample in a study of shared clonotypes between healthy human individuals. Produced via immunoSEQ multiplex PCR; TCRdb's table is partial and in-frame only. Of around 340,000 clones listed, around 70% are singletons. Source material: memory CD4+ T cells sorted from blood. Every receptor here comes from a young man in good health. The CDR3 runs from the conserved cysteine through the conserved F or W. The D gene is left open where the match is weak. Rows may omit the clone size; those that give it use once, few, many or a size class.

j_call: TRBJ2-5; v_call: TRBV2; clone_size: .; d_call: .; cdr3_aa: CASSANYQETQYF; cdr3_nt: TGTGCCAGCAGTGCAAACTACCAAGAGACCCAGTACTTC
j_call: TRBJ1-2; v_call: TRBV4-3; clone_size: .; d_call: TRBD1; cdr3_aa: CASSSGQGTLYGYTF; cdr3_nt: TGCGCCAGCAGCAGTGGACAGGGTACCCTTTATGGCTACACCTTC
j_call: TRBJ2-5; v_call: TRBV5-1; clone_size: .; d_call: .; cdr3_aa: CASSLKGQETQYF; cdr3_nt: TGCGCCAGCAGCTTGAAGGGGCAAGAGACCCAGTACTTC
j_call: TRBJ1-4; v_call: TRBV6-4; clone_size: .; d_call: TRBD1; cdr3_aa: CASRVPGTGPATNEKLFF; cdr3_nt: TGTGCCAGCAGAGTCCCCGGGACAGGCCCTGCAACTAATGAAAAACTGTTTTTT
j_call: TRBJ2-7; v_call: TRBV14; clone_size: .; d_call: TRBD1; cdr3_aa: CASSQVAGGLHEQYF; cdr3_nt: TGTGCCAGCAGCCAGGTGGCAGGGGGTCTCCACGAGCAGTACTTC
j_call: TRBJ1-1; v_call: TRBV7-3; clone_size: .; d_call: .; cdr3_aa: CASNQGVDTEAFF; cdr3_nt: TGTGCCAGCAACCAGGGAGTAGACACTGAAGCTTTCTTT
j_call: TRBJ2-1; v_call: TRBV28; clone_size: .; d_call: .; cdr3_aa: CASSLVGRGVHEQFF; cdr3_nt: TGTGCCAGCAGTTTGGTCGGGAGAGGGGTCCATGAGCAGTTCTTC
j_call: TRBJ2-5; v_call: TRBV2; clone_size: few; d_call: .; cdr3_aa: CASSEQQETQYF; cdr3_nt: TGTGCCAGCAGTGAACAGCAAGAGACCCAGTACTTC
j_call: TRBJ2-1; v_call: TRBV7-2; clone_size: many; d_call: TRBD2; cdr3_aa: CASSSGTSRLNEQFF; cdr3_nt: TGTGCCAGCAGCTCCGGGACTAGCCGCCTCAATGAGCAGTTCTTC
j_call: TRBJ1-1; v_call: TRBV6-1; clone_size: .; d_call: .; cdr3_aa: CASRGHGEAFF; cdr3_nt: TGTGCCAGCAGGGGGCACGGTGAAGCTTTCTTT
j_call: TRBJ2-3; v_call: TRBV5-1; clone_size: .; d_call: .; cdr3_aa: CASSLVGRNTDTQYF; cdr3_nt: TGCGCCAGCAGCTTGGTCGGCAGAAACACAGATACGCAGTATTTT
j_call: TRBJ1-5; v_call: TRBV7-2; clone_size: .; d_call: .; cdr3_aa: CASSWRNQPQHF; cdr3_nt: TGTGCCAGCAGCTGGAGGAATCAGCCCCAGCATTTT
j_call: TRBJ2-2; v_call: TRBV18; clone_size: once; d_call: TRBD1; cdr3_aa: CASSPLGQGAGGELFF; cdr3_nt: TGTGCCAGCTCACCACTGGGACAGGGGGCCGGCGGGGAGCTGTTTTTT
j_call: TRBJ1-3; v_call: TRBV6-5; clone_size: .; d_call: .; cdr3_aa: CASSRVVSSGNTIYF; cdr3_nt: TGTGCCAGCAGTCGAGTCGTGAGCTCTGGAAACACCATATATTTT
j_call: TRBJ2-7; v_call: TRBV2; clone_size: many; d_call: .; cdr3_aa: CASSYTSWTDPTYEQYF; cdr3_nt: TGTGCCAGCAGTTATACATCATGGACGGATCCTACCTACGAGCAGTACTTC
j_call: TRBJ2-7; v_call: TRBV10-2; clone_size: .; d_call: .; cdr3_aa: CATGVRRSYEQYF; cdr3_nt: TGCGCCACCGGGGTTAGGCGGTCCTACGAGCAGTACTTC
j_call: TRBJ1-4; v_call: TRBV5-1; clone_size: many; d_call: TRBD1; cdr3_aa: CASSNNRGTNEKLFF; cdr3_nt: TGCGCCAGCAGTAATAACAGGGGAACTAATGAAAAACTGTTTTTT
j_call: TRBJ2-2; v_call: TRBV19; clone_size: .; d_call: TRBD2; cdr3_aa: CASTSSPGLANTGELFF; cdr3_nt: TGTGCCAGTACCAGCAGCCCCGGACTAGCTAACACCGGGGAGCTGTTTTTT
j_call: TRBJ2-1; v_call: TRBV11-2; clone_size: once; d_call: .; cdr3_aa: CASSQKTGYNEQFF; cdr3_nt: TGTGCCAGCAGCCAGAAAACAGGATACAATGAGCAGTTCTTC
j_call: TRBJ2-2; v_call: TRBV7-2; clone_size: .; d_call: TRBD1; cdr3_aa: CASSLGTGGIGELFF; cdr3_nt: TGTGCCAGCAGCTTAGGGACAGGGGGCATCGGGGAGCTGTTTTTT
j_call: TRBJ2-3; v_call: TRBV5-8; clone_size: .; d_call: .; cdr3_aa: CASSPTHTDTQYF; cdr3_nt: TGTGCCAGCAGCCCTACACACACAGATACGCAGTATTTT
j_call: TRBJ1-2; v_call: TRBV20-1; clone_size: .; d_call: .; cdr3_aa: CSATRGGYTF; cdr3_nt: TGCAGTGCTACTAGAGGAGGCTACACCTTC
j_call: TRBJ2-7; v_call: TRBV7-7; clone_size: .; d_call: .; cdr3_aa: CASSLSTVYEQYF; cdr3_nt: TGTGCTAGCAGCTTATCGACAGTTTACGAGCAGTACTTC
j_call: TRBJ2-3; v_call: TRBV15; clone_size: .; d_call: TRBD2; cdr3_aa: CATSPPGLAGGTDTQYF; cdr3_nt: TGTGCCACCAGCCCACCGGGACTAGCGGGGGGCACAGATACGCAGTATTTT
j_call: TRBJ2-2; v_call: TRBV10-3; clone_size: .; d_call: TRBD2; cdr3_aa: CAITQKPGLAGTGELFF; cdr3_nt: TGTGCCATTACTCAAAAACCGGGACTAGCTGGAACCGGGGAGCTGTTTTTT
j_call: TRBJ1-1; v_call: TRBV29-1; clone_size: many; d_call: .; cdr3_aa: CSVEGGGNTEAFF; cdr3_nt: TGCAGCGTTGAAGGGGGAGGGAACACTGAAGCTTTCTTT
j_call: TRBJ2-7; v_call: TRBV7-9; clone_size: once; d_call: TRBD1; cdr3_aa: CASSPPGQHPFYEQYF; cdr3_nt: TGTGCCAGCAGCCCGCCGGGACAGCATCCTTTCTACGAGCAGTACTTC
j_call: TRBJ1-6; v_call: TRBV5-4; clone_size: .; d_call: .; cdr3_aa: CASSLDAGPLHF; cdr3_nt: TGTGCCAGCAGCTTGGACGCCGGACCCCTCCACTTT
j_call: TRBJ2-1; v_call: TRBV2; clone_size: few; d_call: TRBD1; cdr3_aa: CASSDRDRGLDEQFF; cdr3_nt: TGTGCCAGCAGTGACAGGGACAGGGGGCTCGATGAGCAGTTCTTC
j_call: TRBJ2-7; v_call: TRBV27; clone_size: .; d_call: .; cdr3_aa: CASSSYLGTRTYEQYF; cdr3_nt: TGTGCCAGCAGCTCGTACCTGGGTACGAGAACCTACGAGCAGTACTTC
j_call: TRBJ2-3; v_call: TRBV2; clone_size: .; d_call: TRBD1; cdr3_aa: CASSEDRGLTDTQYF; cdr3_nt: TGTGCCAGCAGTGAGGACAGGGGGCTGACAGATACGCAGTATTTT
j_call: TRBJ2-2; v_call: TRBV4-1; clone_size: .; d_call: TRBD2; cdr3_aa: CASRRLGTSGTGELFF; cdr3_nt: TGCGCCAGCAGGCGGCTCGGGACTAGCGGCACCGGGGAGCTGTTTTTT
j_call: TRBJ1-2; v_call: TRBV5-4; clone_size: .; d_call: .; cdr3_aa: CASSLDPTAGYGYTF; cdr3_nt: TGTGCCAGCAGCTTGGACCCGACAGCCGGCTATGGCTACACCTTC
j_call: TRBJ2-3; v_call: TRBV9; clone_size: .; d_call: .; cdr3_aa: CASSPPDSFGTDTQYF; cdr3_nt: TGTGCCAGCAGCCCCCCGGACAGCTTTGGCACAGATACGCAGTATTTT
j_call: TRBJ1-1; v_call: TRBV7-2; clone_size: .; d_call: .; cdr3_aa: CASSLALGFTEAFF; cdr3_nt: TGTGCCAGCAGCTTAGCGCTGGGGTTCACTGAAGCTTTCTTT
j_call: TRBJ2-7; v_call: TRBV6-1; clone_size: few; d_call: TRBD1; cdr3_aa: CASTRQGYEQYF; cdr3_nt: TGTGCCAGCACAAGACAGGGGTACGAGCAGTACTTC
j_call: TRBJ2-3; v_call: TRBV5-1; clone_size: .; d_call: TRBD2; cdr3_aa: CASSVPGTSGGTDTQYF; cdr3_nt: TGCGCCAGCAGCGTACCCGGAACTAGCGGCGGCACAGATACGCAGTATTTT
j_call: TRBJ2-1; v_call: TRBV9; clone_size: few; d_call: .; cdr3_aa: CASSVGSGALNEQFF; cdr3_nt: TGTGCCAGCAGCGTAGGTAGCGGTGCCCTGAATGAGCAGTTCTTC
j_call: TRBJ2-2; v_call: TRBV27; clone_size: .; d_call: TRBD2; cdr3_aa: CASRPLKASGAVNTGELFF; cdr3_nt: TGTGCCAGCAGGCCCCTCAAGGCTAGCGGAGCCGTAAACACCGGGGAGCTGTTTTTT
j_call: TRBJ1-1; v_call: TRBV11-3; clone_size: .; d_call: .; cdr3_aa: CASSFRDTEAFF; cdr3_nt: TGTGCCAGCAGCTTTAGGGACACTGAAGCTTTCTTT
j_call: TRBJ2-1; v_call: TRBV6-5; clone_size: .; d_call: TRBD2; cdr3_aa: CASSVGLADYNEQFF; cdr3_nt: TGTGCCAGCAGTGTGGGACTAGCGGACTACAATGAGCAGTTCTTC